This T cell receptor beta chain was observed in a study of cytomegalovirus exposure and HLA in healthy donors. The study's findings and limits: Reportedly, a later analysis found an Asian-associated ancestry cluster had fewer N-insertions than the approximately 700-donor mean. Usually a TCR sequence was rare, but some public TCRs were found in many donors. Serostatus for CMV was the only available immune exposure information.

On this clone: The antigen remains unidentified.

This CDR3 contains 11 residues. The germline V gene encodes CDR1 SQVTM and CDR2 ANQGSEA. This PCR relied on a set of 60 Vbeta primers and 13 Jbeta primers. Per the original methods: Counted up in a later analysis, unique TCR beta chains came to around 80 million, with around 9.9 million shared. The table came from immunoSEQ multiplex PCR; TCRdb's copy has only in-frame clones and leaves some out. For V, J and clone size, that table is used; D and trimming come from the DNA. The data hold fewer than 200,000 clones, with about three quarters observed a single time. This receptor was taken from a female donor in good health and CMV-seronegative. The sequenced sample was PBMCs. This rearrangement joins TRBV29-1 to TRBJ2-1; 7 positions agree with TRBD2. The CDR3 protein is CTVGEGNEQFF. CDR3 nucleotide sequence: TGCACCGTGGGGGAGGGCAATGAGCAGTTCTTC.